The clone carrying this TCR beta chain was counted ten times or more. Its cognate antigen is unknown. The sample belongs to a study of regulatory T cells in long-lasting Graves disease. Arm-PCR of CDR3 regions and iRepertoire HTBI primers were the basis on which TCR beta libraries were built. One entry per CDR3 protein, called by TCRdb with MiXCR from the multiplex PCR reads. The sample records 550,000 to 600,000 distinct CDR3 sequences, 15% to 20% being singletons. Trimming removed 2 bases from V and 1 base from J; junction bases left unmatched: 1. The V gene's germline CDR1 is GTSNPN and CDR2 SVGIG (reference sequence). The CDR3 has 13 residues. Study-wide points: Newly diagnosed patients had higher TCR diversity than persistent Graves' patients did.

Described time point: newly diagnosed GD, antithyroid drugs for less than 3 months. With RNA extracted from PBMCs as input, the TCR library was made. Nine milliliters of peripheral blood were taken and placed in EDTA tubes. The same sample was also used in a study of T cells in Graves' hyperthyroidism and ophthalmopathy. That study reports: Most thyroid clonotypes with frequency above 0.001 were detected in blood.

The chain uses TRBV30 and TRBJ1-1; 7 nucleotides agree with TRBD1. The clonotype originates from a man younger than 30 with Graves disease. The input for sequencing was peripheral blood mononuclear cells (PBMCs), taken at new diagnosis, from a patient treated with antithyroid drugs. CDR3 sequence reads: CAWSKGANTEAFF. The CDR3 coding sequence is TGTGCCTGGAGTAAGGGGGCGAACACTGAAGCTTTCTTT.